The 27 T cell receptor beta chains presented below share a single source sample, sequenced in a study of blood T cell repertoires in COVID-19. Libraries were prepared by immunoSEQ multiplex PCR; TCRdb keeps only in-frame clonotypes and omits some of them. The sample includes 300,000 or so clones, about 85% of them seen just once. Sequenced material: PBMCs or T cells enriched from blood (not recorded which). The receptors were sampled from a woman aged 30 to 39 who had recovered from COVID-19.

The rearrangement uses TRBV6-5 and TRBJ2-1; no firm D call. The CDR3 loop spans 13 amino acids. From germline, CDR1 is MNHEY and CDR2 SVGAGI. Between the trimmed V and J ends, which lost 7 bases and 0 bases, there was a span of 7 bases. The CDR3 DNA reads TGTGCCAGCACGATGAGCTCCTACAATGAGCAGTTCTTC. Translated, it gives CASTMSSYNEQFF.

The rearrangement joins TRBV12-5 to TRBJ1-5; no reliable D call. Trimming removed 3 bases from V and 4 bases from J, with 7 bases in between. Looked up from germline, CDR1 is LGHNT and CDR2 is FRNRAP. There are 13 residues in the CDR3. The CDR3 loop reads CASGFGRNQPQHF. CDR3 sequence (DNA): TGTGCTAGTGGTTTTGGGAGGAATCAGCCCCAGCATTTT. The whole variable domain, filled in from reference TRBV12-5 and TRBJ1-5, reads DARVTQTPRHKVTEMGQEVTMRCQPILGHNTVFWYRQTMMQGLELLAYFRNRAPLDDSGMPKDRFSAEMPDATLATLKIQPSEPRDSAVYFCASGFGRNQPQHFGDGTRLSIL.

V and J are TRBV4-3 and TRBJ1-1; a weak D match, TRBD1 (5 bases). V lost 4 bases and J lost 6, with 18 bases in between. The length of the CDR3 is 15 residues. Looked up from germline, CDR1 is LGHNA and CDR2 is YSLEER. CDR3 residues: CASSRSGRGMAEAFF. Written as DNA, the CDR3 is TGCGCCAGCAGCCGATCCGGACGGGGGATGGCTGAAGCTTTCTTT.

This clone was observed once. This rearrangement joins TRBV19 to TRBJ1-1; a possible D gene is TRBD1 (5 bases). CDR3 length equals 14 residues. Trimming left V 5 bases short and J 4 bases short, with 14 bases between. Germline values: CDR1 LNHDA, CDR2 SQIVND (reference sequence). The DNA of the CDR3 is TGTGCCAGTAGTCAGGGAAACTTGGGCACTGAAGCTTTCTTT. Encoded protein: CASSQGNLGTEAFF.

The rearrangement joins TRBV6-5 to TRBJ1-2, with TRBD1 matching over 11 bases. The CDR3 is 15 residues long. Losses at the gene ends were 4 bases for V and 8 bases for J; bases not matched to a gene: 9. In germline, CDR1 is MNHEY, CDR2 SVGAGI. CDR3 nucleotide sequence: TGTGCCAGCAGTTCCCAGGACAGGGGGCGAGGGGGCTACACCTTC. Its protein is CASSSQDRGRGGYTF.

The chain uses TRBV7-8 and TRBJ2-1, with 10 bases lining up with TRBD2. The CDR3 length is 16 residues. Losses at the gene ends were 3 bases for V and 5 bases for J; bases not matched to a gene: 7. From germline, CDR1 is SGHVS and CDR2 FQNEAQ. The CDR3 here is CASSFKEAGGHNEQFF. CDR3 nucleotide sequence: TGTGCCAGCAGCTTCAAAGAAGCGGGGGGGCACAATGAGCAGTTCTTC.

The J gene is TRBJ2-2, the V gene TRBV7-3; 9 nucleotides agree with TRBD2. Germline lookup yields CDR1 SGHTA and CDR2 FQGTGA. This CDR3 has 15 amino acids. J gave up 5 bases and V 3 bases, and 4 bases lay outside the gene matches. CDR3: CASSLGLAGTGELFF. The CDR3 nucleotides read TGTGCCAGCAGCTTGGGGCTAGCGGGGACCGGGGAGCTGTTTTTT.

J is TRBJ1-4 and V is TRBV30; D remains unclear. The CDR3 has 15 residues. Trimming removed 1 base at V and 0 bases at J, with 9 bases between. The germline V gene encodes CDR1 GTSNPN and CDR2 SVGIG (reference sequence). CDR3 DNA sequence: TGTGCCTGGAGTGGAGGGTCCGCAACTAATGAAAAACTGTTTTTT. Translated: CAWSGGSATNEKLFF.

This chain joins TRBV19 and TRBJ1-1; the D is unclear. Per germline, CDR1 LNHDA and CDR2 SQIVND (reference sequence). The CDR3 contains 13 residues. V shed 6 bases and J shed 5 bases, with 13 bases lying between them. The CDR3 DNA is TGTGCCAGTAGGACTGTTGAACGGACTGAAGCTTTCTTT. Encoded protein: CASRTVERTEAFF.

V is TRBV7-9 and J is TRBJ1-3, with TRBD1 matching over 9 bases. The CDR3 extends over 16 amino acids. Germline trimming cut 2 bases from V and 3 bases from J; bases unmatched to any gene: 5. Germline CDR1 and CDR2: SEHNR and FQNEAQ (reference sequence). CDR3 sequence (DNA): TGTGCCAGCAGCTTAAGGGGACAGGGCATTGGAAACACCATATATTTT. Protein sequence: CASSLRGQGIGNTIYF.

This sequence joins TRBV29-1 and TRBJ1-2; D gene ambiguous. CDR1 is SQVTM and CDR2 is ANQGSEA in the germline V gene. Trimming stripped 6 bases from V and 2 bases from J, with 13 bases between. CDR3 length: 13 amino acids. The CDR3 DNA sequence: TGCAGCGTCAGAAGGGAGGCGAACTATGGCTACACCTTC. Its translation is CSVRREANYGYTF.

The V call is TRBV5-4, the J call TRBJ1-4; 10 bases agree with TRBD1. CDR1 and CDR2 from the germline V gene are SGHNT and YYREEE (reference sequence). This CDR3 comprises 16 residues. V lost 0 bases to trimming and J lost 7 bases; unmatched junction nucleotides: 6. CDR3 sequence reads: CASSLGQGQGSEKLFF. The CDR3 coding sequence is TGTGCCAGCAGCTTGGGTCAGGGACAGGGGAGTGAAAAACTGTTTTTT. Based on the CDR3 plus reference TRBV5-4 and TRBJ1-4, the full variable domain is ETGVTQSPTHLIKTRGQQVTLRCSSQSGHNTVSWYQQALGQGPQFIFQYYREEENGRGNFPPRFSGLQFPNYSSELNVNALELDDSALYLCASSLGQGQGSEKLFFGSGTQLSVL.

V and J are TRBV4-2 and TRBJ2-7; 7 nucleotides align to TRBD1. The CDR3 has 15 amino acids. J gave up 3 bases and V 3 bases, and 8 bases lay outside the gene matches. Germline loops: CDR1 LGHNA, CDR2 YNFKEQ. The CDR3: CASSQTSDRLYEQYF. CDR3 sequence (DNA): TGTGCCAGCAGCCAGACCTCGGACAGGCTCTACGAGCAGTACTTC.

The rearrangement links TRBV30 to TRBJ2-7; perhaps TRBD2 as D (5 bases). V was clipped by 0 bases and J by 3 bases, with 9 bases between them. Germline-derived CDR1 and CDR2 are GTSNPN and SVGIG (reference sequence). This CDR3 is 13 amino acids long. CDR3 nucleotides: TGTGCCTGGAGTGTTGCCGGGATCTACGAGCAGTACTTC. The encoded protein is CAWSVAGIYEQYF.

The CDR3: CASSQAVGVSNQPQHF. The CDR3 DNA is TGTGCCAGTAGTCAAGCCGTAGGGGTTAGCAATCAGCCCCAGCATTTT. This chain connects TRBV19 to TRBJ1-5, with D possibly being TRBD1 (5 bases). This CDR3 has 16 residues. Deletions cut 5 bases from V and 0 bases from J, with 14 bases between. Germline CDR1 and CDR2: LNHDA and SQIVND (reference sequence).

V and J are TRBV6-4 and TRBJ2-7; no clear D gene. Deletions cut 6 bases from V and 10 bases from J, with 7 bases between. The germline CDR1 and CDR2 sequences are MRHNA and SNTAGT. The CDR3 sequence is 9 residues long. In nucleotides, the CDR3 is TGTGCCAGCAGGGCCGTACAGTACTTC. It is translated as CASRAVQYF.

This sequence joins TRBV6-5 and TRBJ2-2; 9 nucleotides agree with TRBD2. This CDR3 has 15 residues. Germline loops: CDR1 MNHEY, CDR2 SVGAGI. Losses at the gene ends were 4 bases for V and 4 bases for J; bases not matched to a gene: 4. CDR3 protein: CASSSSGGITGELFF. DNA of the CDR3: TGTGCCAGCAGTTCAAGCGGGGGGATCACCGGGGAGCTGTTTTTT.

The J gene is TRBJ2-4, the V gene TRBV5-1, with a weak D call TRBD1 (5 bases). The V gene's germline CDR1 is SGHRS and CDR2 YFSETQ. Trimming shortened V by 3 bases and J by 6 bases, and 10 bases separated the two germline ends. The CDR3 spans 13 residues. The CDR3 DNA follows: TGCGCCAGCAGCTCGGACAACAGAAACATTCAGTACTTC. Translating gives CASSSDNRNIQYF.

The gene calls are TRBV19 and TRBJ1-2; D not certain. The CDR3 length is 11 residues. Germline loops: CDR1 LNHDA, CDR2 SQIVND (reference sequence). V was shortened by 10 bases and J by 4 bases, with 10 bases between the two germline ends. In DNA, the CDR3 is TGTGCCACCCCCTCCCGCTATGGCTACACCTTC. Its protein is CATPSRYGYTF.

Here the CDR3 reads CASSPPGLAGDSETQYF. For the CDR3, the DNA is TGTGCCAGCTCACCACCCGGACTAGCGGGGGACTCAGAGACCCAGTACTTC. The chain uses TRBV18 and TRBJ2-5, with TRBD2 matching over 13 bases. This CDR3 region has 17 residues. Germline CDR1 is KGHSH and CDR2 is LQKENI. Trimming cost V 0 bases and J 4 bases; bases outside gene matches: 5.

This chain uses TRBV5-3 with TRBJ2-1, with D perhaps TRBD2 (5 bases). TRBV5-3 falls under the ORF class, with uncertain function. The CDR3 is 14 amino acids. The V gene lost 2 bases and the J gene lost 7 bases, with 13 bases spanning the gap. The CDR3 nucleotides are TGTGCCAGAAGCTTAGGAGGTTTAGGTAATGAGCAGTTCTTC. This translates into CARSLGGLGNEQFF.

V gene TRBV6-6 combines with J gene TRBJ2-7; the D gene is possibly TRBD2 (5 bases). This CDR3 has 15 residues. The germline CDR1 and CDR2 sequences are MNHNY and SVGAGI (reference sequence). Deletions cut 2 bases from V and 3 bases from J, with 14 bases between. The CDR3 is CASSYPEGGLYEQYF. As DNA, the CDR3 is TGTGCCAGCAGTTACCCAGAAGGTGGACTCTACGAGCAGTACTTC.

This chain joins TRBV10-3 and TRBJ1-1; D is unresolved. The CDR3 covers 13 residues. Trimming removed 3 bases from V and 0 bases from J, with 5 bases in between. Per germline, CDR1 ENHRY and CDR2 SYGVKD. The DNA for the CDR3 is TGTGCCATCAGTGATTCGGTGAACACTGAAGCTTTCTTT. Protein sequence: CAISDSVNTEAFF.

The chain recombines TRBV5-4 with TRBJ1-5, with 7 bases fitting TRBD1. Germline CDR1 reads SGHNT; CDR2 reads YYREEE (reference sequence). This CDR3 is built from 15 residues. After removal of 4 bases from V and 3 bases from J, the junction contained 7 bases not matched to a gene. The CDR3 loop reads CASSAGGQTNQPQHF. CDR3 DNA sequence: TGTGCCAGCAGCGCCGGGGGACAGACCAATCAGCCCCAGCATTTT. Combining the CDR3 with reference TRBV5-4 and TRBJ1-5 gives the whole variable domain ETGVTQSPTHLIKTRGQQVTLRCSSQSGHNTVSWYQQALGQGPQFIFQYYREEENGRGNFPPRFSGLQFPNYSSELNVNALELDDSALYLCASSAGGQTNQPQHFGDGTRLSIL.

This clone appeared a single time. This chain links TRBV7-3 with TRBJ2-2; the D gene is possibly TRBD1 (6 bases). CDR1 is SGHTA and CDR2 is FQGTGA in the germline V gene. CDR3 length: 18 residues. The V gene lost 1 base and the J gene lost 0 bases, with 15 bases spanning the gap. The CDR3: CASSLMGHRAANTGELFF. The CDR3 DNA follows: TGTGCCAGCAGCTTAATGGGGCACAGGGCTGCGAACACCGGGGAGCTGTTTTTT.

The rearrangement joins TRBV7-8 to TRBJ1-2; 10 positions match TRBD1. The CDR3 consists of 15 residues. Germline CDR1 is SGHVS and CDR2 is FQNEAQ. V shed 5 bases, J shed 4 bases, and the junction held 7 bases outside the gene matches. The CDR3 reads CASSTVGTGVYGYTF. In DNA, the CDR3 is TGTGCCAGCAGCACAGTGGGGACAGGGGTCTATGGCTACACCTTC.

This chain links TRBV14 with TRBJ2-3; the match to TRBD1 covers 7 bases. V dropped 4 bases and J dropped 2; count of bases not matched to a gene: 9. CDR3 length: 16 amino acids. Germline V lookup: CDR1 SGHDN, CDR2 FVKESK. CDR3 sequence reads: CASSPTGQIPTDTQYF. The CDR3 bases are TGTGCCAGCAGCCCAACGGGACAGATACCCACAGATACGCAGTATTTT.